This T cell receptor (beta chain) was recovered during a study of T cell responses to AZD1222 COVID-19 vaccine. The study's findings and limits: The span of vaccine-associated CD4 TCRs extended across spike, with dominance at 160-218 and 743-854. Seropositive at baseline were only five or six AZD1222 recipients. A mostly white British donor set with more females was recruited, and clonal diversity was possibly underestimated.

Notes on this clone: Antigen specificity is unknown.

The CDR3 spans 17 residues. Germline V CDR1 and CDR2: MDHEN, SYDVKM. The germline V and J ends were trimmed by 6 bases and 0 bases, with 20 bases remaining between them. The data were produced by immunoSEQ multiplex PCR, yet TCRdb's version contains in-frame clones alone and is incomplete. The table records around 110,000 clones, about 90% of them present only once. The rearrangement joins TRBV28 to TRBJ1-1; no clear D gene. The sequence came from an adult in good health. This specimen was peripheral blood, taken on day 0 of AZD1222 vaccination. As DNA, the CDR3 is TGTGCCAGCAGACCGACCTCGGGCAGACATTTGAACACTGAAGCTTTCTTT. As protein: CASRPTSGRHLNTEAFF.